This is a list of T cell receptor beta chains from one sample in a study of shared clonotypes between healthy human individuals. TCRdb's copy holds only in-frame clones and misses some; the assay was immunoSEQ multiplex PCR. Altogether approximately 640,000 clones are present, 90% being singletons, with the ten largest covering less than 40%. Material for sequencing was memory CD8+ T cells from PBMCs. Receptors originate from a man between 18 and 35 years old in good health. Some clones in this sample may be carry-over from other donors' samples. CDR3s include the opening cysteine and the closing phenylalanine or tryptophan. The D gene is left open where the match is weak. Clone size, where shown, is once, few, many, or a class for clones that have expanded.

clone size	D gene	J gene	V gene	CDR3 protein	CDR3 DNA
-	-	TRBJ2-7	TRBV6-6	CASRTGYEQYF	TGTGCCAGCAGGACAGGCTACGAGCAGTACTTC
-	TRBD1	TRBJ2-7	TRBV28	CASSTQGVGLYEQYF	TGTGCCAGCAGCACTCAGGGGGTAGGACTCTACGAGCAGTACTTC
once	-	TRBJ2-7	TRBV28	CASSFFGGSYEQYF	TGTGCCAGCAGTTTTTTTGGCGGATCCTACGAGCAGTACTTC
-	-	TRBJ2-2	TRBV7-9	CASSPRGGELFF	TGTGCCAGCAGTCCCCGGGGCGGGGAGCTGTTTTTT
-	-	TRBJ2-1	TRBV6-1	CASSETGLSYNEQFF	TGTGCCAGCAGTGAAACAGGCCTGTCCTACAATGAGCAGTTCTTC
-	TRBD2	TRBJ2-7	TRBV9	CASSVSGRGGYEQYF	TGTGCCAGCAGCGTTAGCGGGAGAGGGGGCTACGAGCAGTACTTC
-	-	TRBJ2-3	TRBV7-3	CASSLGGGLGDTQYF	TGTGCCAGCAGCTTAGGAGGGGGCCTTGGAGATACGCAGTATTTT
once	-	TRBJ2-7	TRBV5-6	CASSLSRAVFYEQYF	TGTGCCAGCAGCTTGAGTCGTGCGGTTTTCTACGAGCAGTACTTC
few	TRBD1	TRBJ1-5	TRBV28	CASSPGTGNQPQHF	TGTGCCAGCAGTCCCGGGACAGGGAACCAGCCCCAGCATTTT
-	-	TRBJ1-5	TRBV6-5	CASSTRQDRGQPQHF	TGTGCCAGCAGCACTCGACAGGACCGGGGGCAGCCCCAGCATTTT
-	TRBD2	TRBJ2-7	TRBV9	CASSPGTSGAYEQYF	TGTGCCAGCAGCCCCGGGACTAGCGGGGCCTACGAGCAGTACTTC
-	TRBD1	TRBJ1-1	TRBV28	CASSFTGGNTEAFF	TGTGCCAGCAGTTTCACAGGGGGGAACACTGAAGCTTTCTTT
-	-	TRBJ1-5	TRBV19	CASSIDLFPAVSNQPQHF	TGTGCCAGTAGTATAGATCTATTCCCGGCCGTTAGCAATCAGCCCCAGCATTTT
-	TRBD2	TRBJ2-3	TRBV9	CASSAYRGLGLADTQYF	TGTGCCAGCAGCGCATACAGGGGCCTGGGACTAGCGGATACGCAGTATTTT
-	-	TRBJ1-3	TRBV2	CASSTPLDYGNTIYF	TGTGCCAGCAGTACCCCTCTAGACTATGGAAACACCATATATTTT
-	-	TRBJ2-2	TRBV11-3	CASRARGGELFF	TGTGCCAGCAGGGCTAGGGGCGGGGAGCTGTTTTTT
-	-	TRBJ1-1	TRBV4-1	CASSSRQALGTEAFF	TGCGCCAGCAGCTCCCGACAGGCCCTCGGGACTGAAGCTTTCTTT
-	-	TRBJ2-7	TRBV27	CASSLILTDEQYF	TGTGCCAGCAGCTTGATCTTAACCGACGAGCAGTACTTC
-	TRBD2	TRBJ2-7	TRBV10-3	CAIRRSSGREYEQYF	TGTGCCATCAGACGATCTAGCGGGAGGGAGTACGAGCAGTACTTC
-	-	TRBJ2-7	TRBV6-5	CASRDSYEQYF	TGTGCCAGCAGAGATAGCTACGAGCAGTACTTC
-	TRBD1	TRBJ1-1	TRBV30	CAWRGGTGHTEAFF	TGTGCCTGGAGGGGCGGGACAGGGCACACTGAAGCTTTCTTT
-	-	TRBJ2-1	TRBV27	CASSSKGLIEQFF	TGTGCCAGCAGTTCAAAAGGACTGATTGAGCAGTTCTTC
-	-	TRBJ1-4	TRBV5-1	CASRADISNEKLFF	TGCGCCAGCAGGGCGGATATCTCTAATGAAAAACTGTTTTTT